This entry lists 15 T cell receptor beta chains sequenced from one sample in a study of CD8+ T cells in alopecia areata. The sample's treatment: oral pan-JAK inhibitor, 5-10 mg twice daily. RNA extraction and reverse transcription yielded cDNA as sequencing template. Profiling relied on immunoSEQ multiplex PCR, and the TCRdb table lists in-frame clones only, not all of them. The sample yields about 210,000 clones, about 64% seen once. Specimen: CD4+ T cells sorted from blood, collected at week 4, from a patient treated with tofacitinib. The receptors shown here come from a human donor with alopecia areata.

The genes are TRBV30 and TRBJ2-1; TRBD2 matches at 9 bases. This CDR3 contains 15 residues. The germline CDR1 and CDR2 sequences are GTSNPN and SVGIG (reference sequence). Trimming removed 2 bases from V and 13 bases from J; junction bases left unmatched: 15. CDR3 loop: CAWSSMAGGPLYQFF. For the CDR3, the DNA is TGTGCCTGGAGTTCGATGGCGGGGGGGCCTTTGTATCAGTTCTTC.

This chain connects TRBV25-1 to TRBJ1-2, with D perhaps matching TRBD1 (5 bases). Germline CDR1 MGHDK, CDR2 SYGVNS. This CDR3 has 15 residues. V was trimmed by 6 bases and J by 7 bases, leaving 21 bases between them. As DNA, the CDR3 is TGTGCCAGCAGCTGGCAGGGCCGTCGTGGCGGTGGCTACACCTTC. Residues: CASSWQGRRGGGYTF.

The rearrangement links TRBV25-1 to TRBJ1-4, with a possible D match to TRBD1 (5 bases). The CDR3 extends over 14 amino acids. Germline V gene data show CDR1 as MGHDK and CDR2 as SYGVNS. V was shortened by 4 bases and J by 7 bases, with 13 bases between the two germline ends. Written as DNA, the CDR3 is TGTGCCAGCAGTGTCGGGGGGGATGGTGAAAAACTGTTTTTT. Amino acids: CASSVGGDGEKLFF.

J is TRBJ2-5 and V is TRBV20-1, with D uncertain. Trimming pared 6 bases from V and 2 bases from J, leaving 4 bases between. Germline CDR1 and CDR2: DFQATT and SNEGSKA (reference sequence). This CDR3 is 10 amino acids long. CDR3 protein: CSAEQETQYF. The CDR3 DNA sequence: TGCAGTGCGGAGCAAGAGACCCAGTACTTC.

The chain couples TRBV5-1 to TRBJ2-7; D is unclear. Germline V gene data show CDR1 as SGHRS and CDR2 as YFSETQ. This CDR3 has 15 residues. Trimming cost V 0 bases and J 2 bases, with 12 bases left between them. The CDR3 region has the DNA TGCGCCAGCAGCTTGGGGGCAGTCTTCCCCTACGAGCAGTACTTC. It translates to CASSLGAVFPYEQYF.

For the CDR3, the DNA is TGCGCCAGCAGCTTGGCAGGGGACAGGGTGAGAGACTATGGCTACACCTTC. This encodes CASSLAGDRVRDYGYTF. The chain recombines TRBV5-1 with TRBJ1-2; TRBD1 aligns across 9 bases. The CDR3 contains 17 residues. From germline, CDR1 is SGHRS and CDR2 YFSETQ. Losses at the gene ends were 0 bases for V and 3 bases for J; bases not matched to a gene: 9.

This chain joins TRBV10-3 and TRBJ1-1; tentative D call: TRBD1 (6 bases). Trimming cost V 4 bases and J 5 bases, with 17 bases left between them. The CDR3 extends over 15 amino acids. Germline CDR1 is ENHRY and CDR2 is SYGVKD. This chain's CDR3 is CAISGQASTPTEAFF. The CDR3 DNA reads as TGTGCCATCAGTGGACAGGCTTCCACCCCAACTGAAGCTTTCTTT.

The V gene is TRBV5-6, the J gene TRBJ1-6, with D perhaps TRBD1 (6 bases). CDR3 length equals 14 residues. Germline loops: CDR1 SGHDT, CDR2 YYEEEE. The ends were cut back, 3 bases at V and 5 bases at J, with 9 bases in the middle. CDR3 residues: CASSWGQDNSPLHF. The CDR3 nucleotides are TGTGCCAGCAGCTGGGGACAAGATAATTCACCCCTCCACTTT.

V gene TRBV29-1 combines with J gene TRBJ1-2; D is uncertain. Germline V gives CDR1 SQVTM, CDR2 ANQGSEA. This CDR3 comprises 13 residues. With 6 bases removed from V and 6 bases from J, the gap between germline ends came to 17 bases. This chain's CDR3 is CSVVTMLGDGYTF. As DNA, the CDR3 is TGCAGCGTCGTTACAATGTTAGGCGATGGCTACACCTTC.

J is TRBJ2-5 and V is TRBV7-2, with D perhaps TRBD1 or TRBD2 (5 bases each). Trimming left V 3 bases short and J 4 bases short, with 12 bases between. The CDR3 extends over 14 amino acids. Germline CDR1 SGHTA, CDR2 FQGNSA. The CDR3 spells CASSLVSGRETQYF. Here the CDR3 DNA reads TGTGCCAGCAGCTTGGTTTCAGGGAGAGAGACCCAGTACTTC.

The CDR3 DNA is TGTGCCAGCAGTGCCGGGGGGACTCTCGGGGAAAAACTGTTTTTT. It yields the protein CASSAGGTLGEKLFF. The chain has TRBV2 and TRBJ1-4; tentatively, D is TRBD1 (5 bases). The V end lost 4 bases, the J end lost 8 bases, and 17 bases lay between the germline ends. Germline lookup yields CDR1 SNHLY and CDR2 FYNNEI. The CDR3 totals 15 residues. Supplemented by reference TRBV2 and TRBJ1-4, the full variable domain reads EPEVTQTPSHQVTQMGQEVILRCVPISNHLYFYWYRQILGQKVEFLVSFYNNEISEKSEIFDDQFSVERPDGSNFTLKIRSTKLEDSAMYFCASSAGGTLGEKLFFGSGTQLSVL.

The rearrangement uses TRBV30 and TRBJ2-1; no firm D call. The V end was cut by 3 bases, the J end by 9 bases, with 18 bases between. The CDR3 contains 14 residues. Per the germline V gene, CDR1 is GTSNPN and CDR2 is SVGIG (reference sequence). This CDR3 reads CAWSRGSMTREQFF. Here the CDR3 DNA reads TGTGCCTGGAGCCGCGGCTCAATGACTCGTGAGCAGTTCTTC.

In its sample, this clone was seen a few times. V and J are TRBV10-3 and TRBJ2-1; TRBD2 agrees at 8 bases. J was trimmed by 6 bases and V by 1 base; bases with no gene match: 8. Per the germline V gene, CDR1 is ENHRY and CDR2 is SYGVKD. CDR3 length: 16 residues. The CDR3 DNA sequence: TGTGCCATCAGTGAGTTGGGTAGCGGGGCCTCCAATGAGCAGTTCTTC. This sequence encodes CAISELGSGASNEQFF.

The V and J genes are TRBV5-1 and TRBJ2-5, with a tentative D call TRBD2 (6 bases). Trimming removed 6 bases from V and 2 bases from J, with 17 bases in between. The CDR3 is 15 amino acids. Per the germline V gene, CDR1 is SGHRS and CDR2 is YFSETQ. The CDR3 DNA reads TGCGCCAGCACCGCGGGAAGGGCCCATCAAGAGACCCAGTACTTC. Encoded protein: CASTAGRAHQETQYF.

J is TRBJ1-1 and V is TRBV11-2, with a possible D match to TRBD1 (5 bases). The CDR3 length is 15 residues. Germline loops: CDR1 SGHAT, CDR2 FQNNGV. The ends were cut back, 5 bases at V and 4 bases at J, with 17 bases in the middle. The CDR3 sequence is CASSPGGGFSTEAFF. In DNA form, the CDR3 reads TGTGCCAGCAGCCCAGGTGGGGGGTTCAGCACTGAAGCTTTCTTT.